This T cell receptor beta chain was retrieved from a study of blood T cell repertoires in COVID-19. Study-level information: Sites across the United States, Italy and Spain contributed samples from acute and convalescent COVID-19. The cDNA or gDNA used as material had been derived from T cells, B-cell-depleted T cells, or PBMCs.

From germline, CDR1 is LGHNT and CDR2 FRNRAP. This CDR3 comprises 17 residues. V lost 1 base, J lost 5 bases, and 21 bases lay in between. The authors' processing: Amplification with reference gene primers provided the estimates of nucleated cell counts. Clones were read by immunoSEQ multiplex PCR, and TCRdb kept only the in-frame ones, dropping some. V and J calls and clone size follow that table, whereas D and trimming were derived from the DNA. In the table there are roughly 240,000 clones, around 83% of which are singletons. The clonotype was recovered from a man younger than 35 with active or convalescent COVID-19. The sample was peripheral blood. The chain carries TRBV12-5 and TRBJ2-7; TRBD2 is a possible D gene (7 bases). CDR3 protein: CASGLGLKRGGRNEQYF. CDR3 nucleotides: TGTGCTAGTGGTTTGGGATTAAAAAGGGGGGGGCGGAACGAGCAGTACTTC.